This T cell receptor beta chain stems from a study of T cell changes during pregnancy in multiple sclerosis (dated by TCRdb to the late 2010s). About the full investigation: In women with multiple sclerosis, the researchers looked at how the T cell repertoire shifted as pregnancy progressed.

Receptors were amplified or captured by the immunoSEQ multiplex PCR assay. TCRdb carries this immuneACCESS record with in-frame sequences only. Its versions omit some clonotypes, under half of them owing to an unresolved V gene in the studies checked, with the rest unexplained. The sample table holds about 120,000 clones, of which approximately 93% were seen once. The top ten clones comprise around 6% of the sample. A remark on this clone: What this receptor recognizes is not known. Per-base qualities were not stored, and no clone one base away is much larger.

Including the terminal cysteine and phenylalanine, the CDR3 comprises 13 residues. Of all the DNA, just the CDR3 is kept, 39 bases in frame from base 1. The germline V gene provides CDR1 MNHNS and CDR2 SASEGT. At the junction V is shortened by 6 bases and J by 0 bases, with 9 bases in between. The sequencing used peripheral blood, collected before pregnancy. The receptor comes from a female donor with multiple sclerosis, enrolled in a pregnancy study. The rearrangement joined TRBV6-1 to TRBJ2-7; the D gene is perhaps TRBD2, on 6 matching bases. CDR3 region: CASRRDGSYEQYF. Read as DNA, the sequence is TGTGCCAGCAGGCGGGACGGCTCCTACGAGCAGTACTTC.